The 8 T cell receptor beta chains reported below all come from one sample, sequenced in a study of post-analysis software for immune sequencing data. Findings of the study overall: Four to six TRBV segments appeared more often in patients than in controls, and TRBV5-6, TRBV5-1 and TRBV20-1 were among these.

These receptors have no known antigen. Incorporated into the TCR beta cDNA libraries were unique molecular identifiers, which served to reduce PCR and sequencing biases. TCRdb fed the PCR reads into MiXCR, producing one record per CDR3 protein. The sample lists about 500,000 distinct CDR3 sequences, roughly 46% occurring once. The sequenced sample was blood. These receptors came from a girl aged 10 to 17 with multiple sclerosis.

The V and J genes are TRBV7-3 and TRBJ1-5, with a tentative D call TRBD1 (6 bases). The CDR3 runs 14 residues. Germline V gene data show CDR1 as SGHTA and CDR2 as FQGTGA. Trimming cost V 5 bases and J 3 bases, with 11 bases left between them. The CDR3 here is CASSLAGVNQPQHF. The DNA of the CDR3 is TGTGCCAGCAGCCTGGCAGGGGTCAATCAGCCCCAGCATTTT. The whole variable domain, filled in from reference TRBV7-3 and TRBJ1-5, reads GAGVSQTPSNKVTEKGKYVELRCDPISGHTALYWYRQSLGQGPEFLIYFQGTGAADDSGLPNDRFFAVRPEGSVSTLKIQRTERGDSAVYLCASSLAGVNQPQHFGDGTRLSIL.

This clonotype was counted between two and nine times. The chain links TRBV24-1 to TRBJ2-7, with 9 bases matching TRBD1. Germline-derived CDR1 and CDR2 are KGHDR and SFDVKD. V was clipped by 5 bases and J by 5 bases; unmatched bases: 9. This CDR3 region has 15 residues. Here the CDR3 reads CATSGKGQGLHEQYF. CDR3 nucleotides: TGTGCCACCAGTGGAAAGGGACAGGGCCTCCACGAGCAGTACTTC.

This chain connects TRBV11-2 to TRBJ2-4; D is unresolved. This CDR3 is 17 amino acids long. V lost 1 base and J lost 3, with 16 bases in between. Germline CDR1 SGHAT, CDR2 FQNNGV. The DNA for the CDR3 is TGTGCCAGCAGCTTAGTAGCAAGGTTTGGATACAAAAACATTCAGTACTTC. This codes for CASSLVARFGYKNIQYF. Using reference TRBV11-2 and TRBJ2-4 for the parts outside the CDR3, the full variable domain is EAGVAQSPRYKIIEKRQSVAFWCNPISGHATLYWYQQILGQGPKLLIQFQNNGVVDDSQLPKDRFSAERLKGVDSTLKIQPAKLEDSAVYLCASSLVARFGYKNIQYFGAGTRLSVL.

The rearrangement joins TRBV7-2 to TRBJ2-2; D gene ambiguous. There are 14 residues in the CDR3. Per germline, CDR1 SGHTA and CDR2 FQGNSA. Trimming shortened V by 5 bases and J by 2 bases, and 9 bases separated the two germline ends. The CDR3 DNA is TGTGCCAGCAGCGTTGGCCTAAACACCGGGGAGCTGTTTTTT. Translated, it gives CASSVGLNTGELFF.

The chain employs TRBV18 and TRBJ2-2, with a weak D call TRBD1 (8 bases). CDR1 is KGHSH and CDR2 is LQKENI in the germline V gene. Trimming removed 3 bases at V and 6 bases at J, with 17 bases between. The CDR3 runs to 16 residues. Here the CDR3 reads CASSPRSAGQAGELFF. The DNA for the CDR3 is TGTGCCAGCTCACCGCGGTCAGCGGGACAGGCCGGGGAGCTGTTTTTT. The variable domain in full, completed from reference TRBV18 and TRBJ2-2, reads NAGVMQNPRHLVRRRGQEARLRCSPMKGHSHVYWYRQLPEEGLKFMVYLQKENIIDESGMPKERFSAEFPKEGPSILRIQQVVRGDSAAYFCASSPRSAGQAGELFFGEGSRLTVL.

The gene calls are TRBV7-9 and TRBJ1-3; the D gene is possibly TRBD1 (5 bases). The ends were cut back, 4 bases at V and 0 bases at J, with 10 bases in the middle. This CDR3 spans 15 amino acids. Germline CDR1 SEHNR, CDR2 FQNEAQ (reference sequence). CDR3 residues: CASSSSGSSGNTIYF. CDR3 in DNA: TGTGCCAGCAGCTCCTCAGGGTCCTCTGGAAACACCATATATTTT.

V and J are TRBV27 and TRBJ2-4; either TRBD1 or TRBD2 may supply D (5 bases each). Germline V gives CDR1 MNHEY, CDR2 SMNVEV (reference sequence). CDR3 length equals 18 residues. Trimming shortened V by 6 bases and J by 0 bases, and 21 bases separated the two germline ends. The CDR3 DNA sequence: TGTGCCAGCAGCATACGGACTGGGGACCTTACAGCCAAAAACATTCAGTACTTC. It specifies CASSIRTGDLTAKNIQYF.

CDR3 sequence reads: CASSQERAGAYGYTF. In DNA form, the CDR3 reads TGCGCCAGCAGCCAAGAGAGGGCAGGGGCTTATGGCTACACCTTC. The chain recombines TRBV4-1 with TRBJ1-2, with D possibly TRBD1 on 6 matching bases. Germline V CDR1 and CDR2: MGHRA, YSYEKL. The CDR3 runs 15 residues. Trimming removed 0 bases from V and 5 bases from J, with 13 bases in between.